Presented here are 3 T cell receptor beta chains from one specimen sequenced in a study of blood T cell repertoires in COVID-19. Assay: immunoSEQ multiplex PCR; the TCRdb copy retains only in-frame clones and omits some. The sample has under 200,000 clones, under 95% seen once; the top ten hold about 5%. The source material was peripheral blood. The receptor set was obtained from a man aged 18 to 30 with COVID-19, enrolled during active disease.

The chain combines TRBV9 with TRBJ2-1, with 7 bases matching TRBD2. CDR3 length: 19 residues. Per the germline V gene, CDR1 is SGDLS and CDR2 is YYNGEE. J gave up 0 bases and V 0 bases, and 12 bases lay outside the gene matches. CDR3 residues: CASSVGGQGLAVSYNEQFF. CDR3 DNA: TGTGCCAGCAGCGTAGGCGGTCAAGGGCTAGCGGTCTCCTACAATGAGCAGTTCTTC.

The rearrangement links TRBV10-3 to TRBJ1-2, with 10 bases fitting TRBD1. This CDR3 is built from 14 residues. The V gene's germline CDR1 is ENHRY and CDR2 SYGVKD. With V trimmed by 11 bases and J by 3 bases, 9 bases remained unmatched. This CDR3 is CAVGGQGGDYGYTF. The CDR3 region has the DNA TGTGCCGTGGGCGGACAGGGGGGAGACTATGGCTACACCTTC.

The chain joins TRBV3-1 (or the pseudogene TRBV3-2) to TRBJ1-4; 8 bases agree with TRBD1. The CDR3 covers 17 residues. V was pared by 2 bases and J by 7 bases, with 12 bases of the junction left unmatched. CDR1 LGHDT and CDR2 YNNKEL come from the germline V gene (reference sequence). The CDR3 DNA sequence: TGTGCCAGCAGCCAAACCAGGGGGCGAATGTCAGGTGAAAAACTGTTTTTT. Its protein product is CASSQTRGRMSGEKLFF.